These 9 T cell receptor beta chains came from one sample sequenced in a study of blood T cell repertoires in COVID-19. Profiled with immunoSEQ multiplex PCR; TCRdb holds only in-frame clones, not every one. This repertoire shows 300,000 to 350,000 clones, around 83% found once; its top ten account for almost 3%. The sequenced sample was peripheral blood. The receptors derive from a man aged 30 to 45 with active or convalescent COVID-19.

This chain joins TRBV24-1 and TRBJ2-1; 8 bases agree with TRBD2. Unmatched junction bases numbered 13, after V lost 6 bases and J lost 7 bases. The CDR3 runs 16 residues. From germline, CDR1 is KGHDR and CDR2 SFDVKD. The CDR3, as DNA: TGTGCCACCAGTTACTGGCGGGAGGTGAAGGTGAATGAGCAGTTCTTC. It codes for CATSYWREVKVNEQFF.

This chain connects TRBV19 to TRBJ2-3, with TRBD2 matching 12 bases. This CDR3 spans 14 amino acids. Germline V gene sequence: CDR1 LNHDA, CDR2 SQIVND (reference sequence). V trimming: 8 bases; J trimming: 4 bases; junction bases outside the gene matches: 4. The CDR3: CASALAGGPDTQYF. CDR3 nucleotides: TGTGCCAGTGCACTAGCGGGGGGCCCAGATACGCAGTATTTT. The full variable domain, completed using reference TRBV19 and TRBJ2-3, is DGGITQSPKYLFRKEGQNVTLSCEQNLNHDAMYWYRQDPGQGLRLIYYSQIVNDFQKGDIAEGYSVSREKKESFPLTVTSAQKNPTAFYLCASALAGGPDTQYFGPGTRLTVL.

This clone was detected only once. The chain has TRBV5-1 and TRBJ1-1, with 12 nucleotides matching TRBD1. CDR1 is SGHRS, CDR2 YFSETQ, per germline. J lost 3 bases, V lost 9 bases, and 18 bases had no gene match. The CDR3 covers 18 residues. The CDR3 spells CATSPGTGGDRGYTEAFF. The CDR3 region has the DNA TGCGCCACTTCACCGGGGACAGGGGGCGACCGGGGGTACACTGAAGCTTTCTTT.

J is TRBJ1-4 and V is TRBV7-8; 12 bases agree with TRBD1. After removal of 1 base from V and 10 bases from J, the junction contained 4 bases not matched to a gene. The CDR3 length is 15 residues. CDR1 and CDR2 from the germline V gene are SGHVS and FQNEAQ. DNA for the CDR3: TGTGCCAGCAGCTTAGAGGGGACAGGGGGCGGAAAACTGTTTTTT. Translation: CASSLEGTGGGKLFF.

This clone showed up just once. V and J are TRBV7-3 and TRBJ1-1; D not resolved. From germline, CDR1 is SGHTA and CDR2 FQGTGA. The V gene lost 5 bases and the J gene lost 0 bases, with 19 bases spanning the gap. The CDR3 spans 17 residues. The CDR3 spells CASSPRGGPPMNTEAFF. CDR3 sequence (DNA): TGTGCCAGCAGCCCACGTGGAGGGCCCCCGATGAACACTGAAGCTTTCTTT. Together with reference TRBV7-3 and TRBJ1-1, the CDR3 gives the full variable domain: GAGVSQTPSNKVTEKGKYVELRCDPISGHTALYWYRQSLGQGPEFLIYFQGTGAADDSGLPNDRFFAVRPEGSVSTLKIQRTERGDSAVYLCASSPRGGPPMNTEAFFGQGTRLTVV.

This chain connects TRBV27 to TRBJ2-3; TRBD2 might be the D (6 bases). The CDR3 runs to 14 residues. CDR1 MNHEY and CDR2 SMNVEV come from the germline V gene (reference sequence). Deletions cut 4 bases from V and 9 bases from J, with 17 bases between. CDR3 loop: CASSWGLYPSTQYF. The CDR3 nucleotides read TGTGCCAGCAGTTGGGGACTTTACCCCTCCACGCAGTATTTT.

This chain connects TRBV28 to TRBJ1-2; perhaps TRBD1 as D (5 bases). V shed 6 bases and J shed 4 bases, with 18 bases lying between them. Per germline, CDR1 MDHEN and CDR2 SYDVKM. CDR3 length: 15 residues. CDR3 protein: CASSPQGSLLYGYTF. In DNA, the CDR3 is TGTGCCAGCAGCCCCCAGGGCTCCTTACTCTATGGCTACACCTTC.

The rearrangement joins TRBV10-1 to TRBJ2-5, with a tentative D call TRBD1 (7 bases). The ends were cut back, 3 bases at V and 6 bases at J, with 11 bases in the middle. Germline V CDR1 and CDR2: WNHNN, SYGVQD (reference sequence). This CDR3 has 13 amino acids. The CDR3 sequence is CASSEGGGKTQYF. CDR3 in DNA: TGCGCCAGCAGTGAAGGGGGCGGGAAGACCCAGTACTTC.

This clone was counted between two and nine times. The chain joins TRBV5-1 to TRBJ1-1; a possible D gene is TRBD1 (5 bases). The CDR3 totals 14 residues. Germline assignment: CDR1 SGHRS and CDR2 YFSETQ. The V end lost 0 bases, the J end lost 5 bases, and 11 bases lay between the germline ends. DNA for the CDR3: TGCGCCAGCAGCTTGGGCAGGGTTACTACTGAAGCTTTCTTT. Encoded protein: CASSLGRVTTEAFF.